This entry features one T cell receptor (beta chain) sequence. The sample originates from a study of shared clonotypes between healthy human individuals. Germline V gene data show CDR1 as SGHDN and CDR2 as FVKESK. The V end lost 1 base, the J end lost 4 bases, and 22 bases lay between the germline ends. There are 18 residues in the CDR3. Profiling relied on immunoSEQ multiplex PCR, and the TCRdb table lists in-frame clones only, not all of them. The data contain roughly 2,300,000 clones, 85% to 95% of them singletons. Donors comprised healthy HIV-negative adults lacking recent acute infections or vaccinations.

The chain recombines TRBV14 with TRBJ2-5, with D possibly being TRBD1 or TRBD2 (6 bases each). The sequence was collected from a man aged 18 to 29 in good health. Some clones in this sample may be carry-over from other donors' samples. Sequencing input: naive CD4+ T cells from PBMCs. The subset: CD45RA+ positively selected. The CDR3 DNA reads as TGTGCCAGCAGCCAAGCCCCTTGGGGGGCGGAGACGGGAGAGACCCAGTACTTC. Encoded protein: CASSQAPWGAETGETQYF.